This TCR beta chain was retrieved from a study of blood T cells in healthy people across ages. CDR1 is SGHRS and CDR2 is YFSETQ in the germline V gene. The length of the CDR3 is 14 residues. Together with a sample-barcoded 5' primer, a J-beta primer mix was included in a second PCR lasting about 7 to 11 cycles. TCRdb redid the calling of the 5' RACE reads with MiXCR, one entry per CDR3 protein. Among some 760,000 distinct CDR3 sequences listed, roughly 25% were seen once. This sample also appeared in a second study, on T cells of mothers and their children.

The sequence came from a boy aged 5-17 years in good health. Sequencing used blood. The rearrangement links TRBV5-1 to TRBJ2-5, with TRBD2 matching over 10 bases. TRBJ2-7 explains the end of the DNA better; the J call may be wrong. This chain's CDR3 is CASSSTSGNYEQYF. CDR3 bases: TGCGCCAGCAGCTCTACTAGCGGGAACTACGAGCAGTACTTC.